A selection of T cell receptor beta chains follows, all from one sample in a study of cytomegalovirus exposure and HLA in healthy donors. Method: immunoSEQ multiplex PCR; TCRdb's copy keeps in-frame clones and lacks some. Here the sample spans just over 80,000 clones, around 96% being singletons. Material for sequencing was PBMCs. The receptors derive from a woman aged 18-29 years in good health and CMV-seronegative. CDR3s include the opening cysteine and the closing phenylalanine or tryptophan. D genes are given only for firm matches. Expanded clones get a size class; other rows say once, few or many, or leave the size out.

abundance: .
v_gene: TRBV11-3
j_gene: TRBJ1-3
d_gene: .
CDR3nt: TGTGCCAGCAGCTTTGCGACAGGAGCTGGAAACACCATATATTTT
CDR3aa: CASSFATGAGNTIYF

abundance: .
v_gene: TRBV30
j_gene: TRBJ1-2
d_gene: .
CDR3nt: TGTGCCTGGAGTGTTGAGGGAGGCTATGGCTACACCTTC
CDR3aa: CAWSVEGGYGYTF

abundance: few
v_gene: TRBV6-4
j_gene: TRBJ2-2
d_gene: .
CDR3nt: TGTGCCAGCAGCTCGGACAGCCAGATCGGGGAGCTGTTTTTT
CDR3aa: CASSSDSQIGELFF

abundance: once
v_gene: TRBV5-1
j_gene: TRBJ1-6
d_gene: .
CDR3nt: TGCGCCAGCAGCTTCGCGGGGAGAGCAGACTATAATTCACCCCTCCACTTT
CDR3aa: CASSFAGRADYNSPLHF

abundance: .
v_gene: TRBV27
j_gene: TRBJ2-5
d_gene: .
CDR3nt: TGTGCCAGCAGATCACTCACAGACATCCAAGAGACCCAGTACTTC
CDR3aa: CASRSLTDIQETQYF

abundance: .
v_gene: TRBV13
j_gene: TRBJ2-2
d_gene: TRBD2
CDR3nt: TGTGCCAGCGCATTGGGCGGGAGGGCATTCACCGGGGAGCTGTTTTTT
CDR3aa: CASALGGRAFTGELFF

abundance: few
v_gene: TRBV6-1
j_gene: TRBJ1-5
d_gene: TRBD1
CDR3nt: TGTGCCAGCATGAGGGACAGCCCCAATCAGCCCCAGCATTTT
CDR3aa: CASMRDSPNQPQHF

abundance: .
v_gene: TRBV5-1
j_gene: TRBJ1-2
d_gene: TRBD1
CDR3nt: TGCGCCAGCAGCCAACCTGGACAGGGGGCCGGTGGCTACACCTTC
CDR3aa: CASSQPGQGAGGYTF

abundance: .
v_gene: TRBV19
j_gene: TRBJ2-1
d_gene: TRBD2
CDR3nt: TGTGCCAGTAGCCCTCAAGAATGGAGCGGGATTCTGGATGAGCAGTTCTTC
CDR3aa: CASSPQEWSGILDEQFF

abundance: .
v_gene: TRBV7-2
j_gene: TRBJ2-1
d_gene: TRBD2
CDR3nt: TGTGCCAGCAGCTTACGTCGGCTAGCGGGAGAAAATGAGCAGTTCTTC
CDR3aa: CASSLRRLAGENEQFF

abundance: .
v_gene: TRBV11-3
j_gene: TRBJ2-3
d_gene: TRBD2
CDR3nt: TGTGCCAGCAGCCCGCTAGCGGGAGAGACAGATACGCAGTATTTT
CDR3aa: CASSPLAGETDTQYF